Described below is a single T cell receptor beta chain sequence and its context. V lost 7 bases and J lost 3; bases outside the gene matches: 3. In germline, CDR1 is LNHDA, CDR2 SQIVND (reference sequence). This CDR3 contains 12 residues. The sample is drawn from a study of blood T cell repertoires in COVID-19. For the study at large: PBMCs, B-cell-depleted T cells, or T cells provided the cDNA or gDNA that made up the material.

Only in-frame clones appear in the TCRdb table, and some are missing; sequencing was by immunoSEQ multiplex PCR. Of about 150,000 clones listed, around 83% are singletons. This TCR was recovered from a woman aged 60-70 years with COVID-19, enrolled during active disease. Sequenced input: peripheral blood. The chain couples TRBV19 to TRBJ2-7; 7 positions agree with TRBD1. The CDR3 spells CASMGQLYEQYF. The CDR3 nucleotides are TGTGCCAGTATGGGACAGCTCTACGAGCAGTACTTC.